A single T cell receptor beta chain is shown here with its context. Antigen: not known. This record belongs to a study of T-cell memory formation after mild COVID-19. About the research overall: Clusters were largely donor specific. Study-level results: Nothing confirmed that second-wave clones peaking on day 37 were specific for SARS-CoV-2. A subset of responding clones appeared in pre-infection memory, suggesting cross-reactive memory joined.

CDR1 and CDR2 from the germline V gene are SGHDT and YYEEEE. CDR3 length equals 13 residues. The V end lost 5 bases, the J end lost 2 bases, and 10 bases lay between the germline ends. Constant-segment primers were used for 5'RACE, and the resulting TCR alpha and TCR beta cDNA libraries carried sample barcodes and UMIs. TCRdb reprocessed the 5' RACE reads with MiXCR, giving one entry per CDR3 protein. Here the sample spans about 57,000 distinct CDR3 sequences, roughly an eighth being singletons. This TCR came from a man aged 18 to 30 who had mild COVID-19 (a few samples of this study predate the infection). Cell type and time point are not known. Sequencing was done on a sample of PBMCs or a T cell subset sorted from them (not recorded which). The genes are TRBV5-6 and TRBJ1-2, with TRBD1 as a possible D gene (6 bases). In DNA, the CDR3 is TGTGCCAGCAGAGGAGGACAGAACTATGGCTACACCTTC. The encoded protein is CASRGGQNYGYTF.